These T cell receptor beta chains were read from a single sample in a study of beta chain features in type 1 diabetes. Clones were read by immunoSEQ multiplex PCR, and TCRdb kept only the in-frame ones, dropping some. The table shows about 360,000 clones, with 10% to 15% occurring only once. Sequenced material: naive CD4+ T cells from blood. The source of these receptors is a woman aged 18-29 years with type 1 diabetes. Each CDR3 is given with its conserved first and last residue. A D gene is named only where the DNA matches it firmly. Clone size is not always given. Where it is, it says once, few, many or a class for expanded clones.

>.|TRBV4-2|.|TRBJ1-2
CASSAAGWSEANYGYTF
TGTGCCAGCAGCGCAGCCGGGTGGAGCGAAGCTAACTATGGCTACACCTTC
>.|TRBV7-2|few|TRBJ2-1
CASSLVLSFPYNEQFF
TGTGCCAGCAGCTTAGTTTTGTCTTTCCCCTACAATGAGCAGTTCTTC
>.|TRBV5-4|.|TRBJ1-2
CASSVAPGHYGYTF
TGTGCCAGCAGCGTGGCACCGGGTCACTATGGCTACACCTTC
>.|TRBV7-2|few|TRBJ1-5
CASSFGRAGQPQHF
TGTGCCAGCAGCTTTGGGAGGGCTGGTCAGCCCCAGCATTTT
>.|TRBV2|few|TRBJ1-2
CASTPAARRNYGYTF
TGTGCCAGCACCCCAGCGGCGAGGAGAAACTATGGCTACACCTTC
>TRBD2|TRBV4-2|few|TRBJ2-7
CASSQVAGGGEQYF
TGTGCCAGCAGCCAAGTAGCGGGAGGTGGCGAGCAGTACTTC
>TRBD1|TRBV6-5|few|TRBJ1-1
CATQPSRGKNTEAFF
TGTGCCACCCAACCGAGCAGGGGGAAGAACACTGAAGCTTTCTTT
>TRBD1|TRBV4-3|few|TRBJ1-2
CASSQVLAGQEYTF
TGCGCCAGCAGCCAAGTCCTCGCGGGACAGGAGTACACCTTC
>.|TRBV25-1|.|TRBJ2-7
CASSEGGAQGANEQYF
TGTGCCAGCAGTGAGGGGGGTGCGCAAGGGGCCAACGAGCAGTACTTC
>TRBD1|TRBV18|.|TRBJ2-7
CASSPSGTGSTYEQYF
TGTGCCAGCTCACCCTCCGGGACAGGTTCAACCTACGAGCAGTACTTC
>.|TRBV7-9|.|TRBJ1-4
CASSLETGWNEKLFF
TGTGCCAGCAGCTTAGAGACGGGATGGAATGAAAAACTGTTTTTT
>.|TRBV28|few|TRBJ2-1
CASSQDSLNEQFF
TGTGCCAGCAGTCAGGACAGTCTCAATGAGCAGTTCTTC
>.|TRBV28|.|TRBJ2-1
CASSLRRPGQFF
TGTGCCAGCAGTTTAAGGAGGCCGGGGCAGTTCTTC
>.|TRBV30|few|TRBJ1-1
CAWSEGDTEAFF
TGTGCCTGGAGTGAGGGAGACACTGAAGCTTTCTTT
>.|TRBV25-1|.|TRBJ2-2
CASSGSGTSFTGELFF
TGTGCCAGCAGTGGCTCCGGGACTTCCTTCACCGGGGAGCTGTTTTTT
>.|TRBV6-5|.|TRBJ2-3
CASSYLARATTDTQYF
TGTGCCAGCAGTTACTTGGCCAGGGCCACCACAGATACGCAGTATTTT
>.|TRBV5-4|once|TRBJ2-2
CASSLSKLRNTGELFF
TGTGCCAGCAGCTTGTCCAAGCTTCGAAACACCGGGGAGCTGTTTTTT
>.|TRBV6-5|few|TRBJ1-1
CASSYGGTLNTEAFF
TGTGCCAGCAGTTACGGGGGCACTTTGAACACTGAAGCTTTCTTT
>.|TRBV27|.|TRBJ2-2
CASSSAEDRSNTGELFF
TGTGCCAGCAGTTCAGCAGAGGACAGATCGAACACCGGGGAGCTGTTTTTT
>.|TRBV5-6|few|TRBJ2-4
CASSLVTRDLAKNIQYF
TGTGCCAGCAGCTTGGTGACGAGGGATCTAGCCAAAAACATTCAGTACTTC
>TRBD1|TRBV28|.|TRBJ1-5
CASHDRVDQPQHF
TGTGCCAGCCATGACAGGGTGGATCAGCCCCAGCATTTT
>.|TRBV11-2|few|TRBJ2-2
CASSLSRTVAGELFF
TGTGCCAGCAGCTTATCTCGGACAGTAGCCGGGGAGCTGTTTTTT
>.|TRBV5-6|.|TRBJ1-4
CASSSAAKKLFF
TGTGCCAGCAGCTCTGCGGCCAAAAAACTGTTTTTT
>.|TRBV7-2|.|TRBJ2-7
CASSLAAGEYEQYF
TGTGCCAGCAGCTTAGCAGCAGGGGAATACGAGCAGTACTTC
>.|TRBV28|.|TRBJ2-1
CASSLRLQEQFF
TGTGCCAGCAGTTTACGACTACAGGAGCAGTTCTTC
>TRBD2|TRBV4-1|few|TRBJ2-1
CASSPLGLSLGEQFF
TGCGCCAGCAGCCCTTTGGGACTATCCCTCGGTGAGCAGTTCTTC
>.|TRBV29-1|.|TRBJ2-7
CSVVLRQLTYEQYF
TGCAGCGTTGTATTGCGGCAGCTAACCTACGAGCAGTACTTC
>TRBD2|TRBV5-1|.|TRBJ2-7
CASSLRTSDSYEQYF
TGCGCCAGCAGCCTCCGGACTAGCGATTCCTACGAGCAGTACTTC
>TRBD1|TRBV25-1|.|TRBJ2-7
CASRETGVVSYEQYF
TGTGCCAGCAGGGAGACAGGGGTTGTGTCCTACGAGCAGTACTTC
>.|TRBV25-1|few|TRBJ2-7
CASSMGAGRNEQYF
TGTGCCAGCAGTATGGGGGCAGGTCGCAACGAGCAGTACTTC
>.|TRBV30|few|TRBJ2-3
CAWSVLAGPRGDTQYF
TGTGCCTGGAGTGTACTGGCGGGGCCTAGGGGCGATACGCAGTATTTT
>.|TRBV19|.|TRBJ2-7
CASSSRLTGYEQYF
TGTGCCAGTAGTTCCCGGCTAACAGGATACGAGCAGTACTTC
>TRBD2|TRBV5-4|few|TRBJ2-3
CASSLGTSGGSTDTQYF
TGTGCCAGCAGCTTGGGGACTAGCGGGGGTAGCACAGATACGCAGTATTTT
>.|TRBV30|.|TRBJ1-3
CAWSVPDSLLSGNTIYF
TGTGCCTGGAGTGTACCCGACAGTCTCCTCTCTGGAAACACCATATATTTT
>TRBD1|TRBV5-4|.|TRBJ2-7
CASSIDRVRLYF
TGTGCCAGCAGCATTGACAGGGTCCGCCTGTACTTC
>.|TRBV7-8|few|TRBJ2-1
CASSFSQMRSNEQFF
TGTGCCAGCAGCTTCAGCCAGATGAGGAGCAATGAGCAGTTCTTC
>TRBD1|TRBV9|few|TRBJ2-5
CASSVRGLQETQYF
TGTGCCAGCAGCGTCAGGGGGCTTCAAGAGACCCAGTACTTC
>.|TRBV6-5|few|TRBJ1-1
CASTQGGNRITEAFF
TGTGCCAGCACTCAAGGGGGTAATCGAATCACTGAAGCTTTCTTT
>.|TRBV19|.|TRBJ1-6
CASTGGTTSSYNSPLHF
TGTGCCAGTACGGGGGGAACCACAAGCTCCTATAATTCACCCCTCCACTTT
>.|TRBV18|few|TRBJ2-3
CASSPFESDTQYF
TGTGCCAGCTCTCCCTTCGAGTCAGATACGCAGTATTTT
>TRBD1|TRBV5-1|.|TRBJ1-5
CASSPGQGAGQPQHF
TGCGCCAGCAGCCCGGGCCAGGGGGCAGGGCAGCCCCAGCATTTT
>.|TRBV28|.|TRBJ1-5
CASSPQGGKRNQPQHF
TGTGCCAGCAGCCCCCAGGGAGGGAAGCGCAATCAGCCCCAGCATTTT